This entry is about one T cell receptor (beta chain). The assay was immunoSEQ multiplex PCR, and TCRdb's table has in-frame clones only and misses some. The data show more than 450,000 clones, about 85% seen once. The sample is drawn from a study of blood T cell repertoires in COVID-19. The CDR3 runs 16 residues. Germline CDR1 MGHRA, CDR2 YSYEKL. Trimming stripped 3 bases from V and 1 base from J, with 15 bases between. This sequence originates from a woman aged 18 to 35 who had recovered from COVID-19. The chain links TRBV4-1 to TRBJ1-1, with D possibly being TRBD1 (5 bases). The sequencing sample was made of PBMCs or T cells enriched from blood (not recorded which). The CDR3 DNA follows: TGCGCCAGCAGCCATCTAGAGCGGGGGTGGAACACTGAAGCTTTCTTT. Its translation is CASSHLERGWNTEAFF.